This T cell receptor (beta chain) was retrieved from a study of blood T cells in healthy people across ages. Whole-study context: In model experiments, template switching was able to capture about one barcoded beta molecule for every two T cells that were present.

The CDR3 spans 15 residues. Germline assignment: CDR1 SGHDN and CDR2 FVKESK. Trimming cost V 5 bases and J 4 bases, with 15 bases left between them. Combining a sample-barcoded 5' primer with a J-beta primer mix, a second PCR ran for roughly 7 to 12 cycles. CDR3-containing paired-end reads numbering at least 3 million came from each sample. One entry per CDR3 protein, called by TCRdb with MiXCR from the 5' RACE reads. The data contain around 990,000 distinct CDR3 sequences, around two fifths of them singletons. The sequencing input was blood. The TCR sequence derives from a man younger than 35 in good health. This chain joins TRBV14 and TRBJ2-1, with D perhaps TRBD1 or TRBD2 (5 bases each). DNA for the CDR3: TGTGCCAGCAGCTTCGGGTGGGGGATTTACAATGAGCAGTTCTTC. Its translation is CASSFGWGIYNEQFF.